This TCR beta chain was found in a study of control samples from healthy donors and cancer patients. This CDR3 comprises 15 residues. Trimming cost V 2 bases and J 0 bases, with 8 bases left between them. Germline values: CDR1 SNHLY, CDR2 FYNNEI. The table came from immunoSEQ multiplex PCR; TCRdb's copy has only in-frame clones and leaves some out. The profile shows tens of thousands of clones, about 90% of them singletons. Material for sequencing was PBMCs. The clonotype was recovered from a woman aged 55-70 years with head and neck cancer. The chain links TRBV2 to TRBJ2-1, with D unresolved. DNA for the CDR3: TGTGCCAGCAGTGAACAGGCCAGCTCCTACAATGAGCAGTTCTTC. Residues: CASSEQASSYNEQFF.